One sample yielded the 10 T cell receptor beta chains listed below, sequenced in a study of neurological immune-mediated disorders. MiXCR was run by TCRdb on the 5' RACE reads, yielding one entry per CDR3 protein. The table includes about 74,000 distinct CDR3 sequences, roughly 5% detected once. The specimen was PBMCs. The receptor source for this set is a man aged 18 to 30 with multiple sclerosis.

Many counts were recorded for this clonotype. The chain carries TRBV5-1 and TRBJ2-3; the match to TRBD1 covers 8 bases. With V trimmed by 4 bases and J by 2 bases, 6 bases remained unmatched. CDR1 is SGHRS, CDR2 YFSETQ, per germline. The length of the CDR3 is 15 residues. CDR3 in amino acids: CASSGPGGPTDTQYF. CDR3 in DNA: TGCGCCAGCAGCGGTCCAGGGGGCCCCACAGATACGCAGTATTTT.

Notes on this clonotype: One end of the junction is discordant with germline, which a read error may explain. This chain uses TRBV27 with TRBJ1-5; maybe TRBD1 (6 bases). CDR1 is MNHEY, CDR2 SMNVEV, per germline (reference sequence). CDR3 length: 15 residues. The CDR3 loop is CASRSATGAGQPQNF. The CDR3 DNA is TGTGCCAGCCGGAGTGCCACGGGGGCGGGTCAGCCCCAGAATTTT.

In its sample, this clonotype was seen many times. The DNA of the CDR3 is TGCAGTGCTAGAGATCTTTCCCCGGGAGGGATAGTAGATACGCAGTATTTT. Translated, it gives CSARDLSPGGIVDTQYF. This chain connects TRBV20-1 to TRBJ2-3, with TRBD2 matching over 8 bases. Germline V CDR1 and CDR2: DFQATT, SNEGSKA (reference sequence). This CDR3 spans 17 amino acids. With 0 bases clipped from V and 5 bases from J, the junction kept 13 bases outside the gene matches.

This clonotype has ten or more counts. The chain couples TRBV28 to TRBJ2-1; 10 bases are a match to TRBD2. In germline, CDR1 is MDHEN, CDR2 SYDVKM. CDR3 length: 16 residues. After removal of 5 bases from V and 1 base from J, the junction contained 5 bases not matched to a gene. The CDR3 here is CASSLSGRGSYNEQFF. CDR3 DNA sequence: TGTGCCAGCAGTCTCAGCGGGAGGGGATCCTACAATGAGCAGTTCTTC.

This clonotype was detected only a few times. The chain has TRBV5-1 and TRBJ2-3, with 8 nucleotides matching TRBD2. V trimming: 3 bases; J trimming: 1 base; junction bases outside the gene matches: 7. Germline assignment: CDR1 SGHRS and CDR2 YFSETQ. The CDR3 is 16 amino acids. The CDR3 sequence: CASSSGLAMGTDTQYF. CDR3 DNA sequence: TGCGCCAGCAGCTCCGGACTAGCCATGGGCACAGATACGCAGTATTTT.

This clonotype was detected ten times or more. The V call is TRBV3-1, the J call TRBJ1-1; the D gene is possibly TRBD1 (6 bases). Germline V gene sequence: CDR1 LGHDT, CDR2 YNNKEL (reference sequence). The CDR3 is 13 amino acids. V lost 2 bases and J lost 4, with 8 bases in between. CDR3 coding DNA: TGTGCCAGCAGCCAAACAGGGACCACTGAAGCTTTCTTT. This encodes CASSQTGTTEAFF.

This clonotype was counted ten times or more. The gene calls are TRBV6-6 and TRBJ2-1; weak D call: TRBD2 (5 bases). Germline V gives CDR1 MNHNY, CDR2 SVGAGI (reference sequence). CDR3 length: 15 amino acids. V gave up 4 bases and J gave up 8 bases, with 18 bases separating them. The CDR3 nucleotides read TGTGCCAGCAGTTTATTCAGCGGAGCCCCATATGAGCAGTTCTTC. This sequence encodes CASSLFSGAPYEQFF.

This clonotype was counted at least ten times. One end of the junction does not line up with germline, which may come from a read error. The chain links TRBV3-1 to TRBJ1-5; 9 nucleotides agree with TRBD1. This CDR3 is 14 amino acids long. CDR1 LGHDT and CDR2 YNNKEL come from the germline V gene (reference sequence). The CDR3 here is CASSPGQGNQPQNF. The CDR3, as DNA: TGTGCCAGCAGCCCGGGACAGGGAAATCAGCCCCAGAATTTT.

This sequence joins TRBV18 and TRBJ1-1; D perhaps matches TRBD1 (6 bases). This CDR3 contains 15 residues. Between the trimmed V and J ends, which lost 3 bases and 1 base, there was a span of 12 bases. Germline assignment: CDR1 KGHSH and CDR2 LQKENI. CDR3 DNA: TGTGCCAGCTCACCGCGCCAGGGGACGAACACTGAAGCTTTCTTT. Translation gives CASSPRQGTNTEAFF.

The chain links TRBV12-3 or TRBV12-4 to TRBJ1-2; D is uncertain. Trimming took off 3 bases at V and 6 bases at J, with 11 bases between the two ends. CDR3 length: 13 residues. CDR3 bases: TGTGCCAGCAGTTTTGCAATGGGTCATGGCTACACCTTC. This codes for CASSFAMGHGYTF.